Reported below is one T cell receptor beta chain. This entry comes from a study of blood T cell repertoires in COVID-19. At the level of the study: Researchers got acute and convalescent COVID-19 samples from the United States, Italy and Spain. T cells, B-cell-depleted T cells, or PBMCs provided the cDNA or gDNA that served as material.

As processed by the authors: Reference gene primer amplification gave estimated nucleated cell counts. Using immunoSEQ multiplex PCR, the repertoire was profiled, and TCRdb retains in-frame clones only, with some absent. That table gives V, J and clone size, and the DNA gave D and trimming. The sample records over 250,000 clones, 88% being singletons. The germline gives CDR1 LNHDA, CDR2 SQIVND (reference sequence). J gave up 4 bases and V 8 bases, and 9 bases lay outside the gene matches. This CDR3 has 14 amino acids. The receptor was derived from a woman in her seventies with COVID-19, enrolled during active disease. The sample consisted of peripheral blood. This rearrangement joins TRBV19 to TRBJ1-1; 8 bases align to TRBD1. Written as DNA, the CDR3 is TGTGCCAGTCAGAAGGACAGGGTTTCCACTGAAGCTTTCTTT. This encodes CASQKDRVSTEAFF.